Each of the 4 T cell receptor beta chains below was sequenced from the same sample in a study of T-cell reconstitution after alpha-beta-depleted transplantation in children. Using unique molecular identifiers, the investigators prepared the TCRbeta library. TCRdb passed the PCR reads through MiXCR, listing each CDR3 protein once. In the table there are approximately 390,000 distinct CDR3 sequences, 11% of which are singletons. The sample was PBMCs from the stem cell graft donor, taken from the stem cell graft. These receptor sequences come from a human donor who donated a stem cell graft to a child with acute myeloid leukemia.

The sample holds a few counts of this clonotype. The chain is built from TRBV7-2 and TRBJ1-6; D is ambiguous. CDR3 length: 12 residues. Germline V gene sequence: CDR1 SGHTA, CDR2 FQGNSA. Trimming cost V 6 bases and J 6 bases, with 6 bases left between them. CDR3 nucleotide sequence: TGTGCCAGCAGGCAGGTTAATTCACCCCTCCACTTT. Translation gives CASRQVNSPLHF. Full variable domain (outside the CDR3, taken from reference TRBV7-2 and TRBJ1-6): GAGVSQSPSNKVTEKGKDVELRCDPISGHTALYWYRQSLGQGLEFLIYFQGNSAPDKSGLPSDRFSAERTGGSVSTLTIQRTQQEDSAVYLCASRQVNSPLHFGNGTRLTVT.

This clonotype was detected a few times. The chain combines TRBV24-1 with TRBJ2-2, with D possibly called TRBD1 or TRBD2 (5 bases each). This CDR3 comprises 12 residues. Germline CDR1 and CDR2: KGHDR and SFDVKD. The germline V and J ends were trimmed by 4 bases and 10 bases, with 9 bases remaining between them. This CDR3 is CATSDGAAELFF. The CDR3 coding sequence is TGTGCCACCAGTGACGGGGCGGCGGAGCTGTTTTTT.

The V and J genes are TRBV7-8 and TRBJ1-1, with D unresolved. CDR1 and CDR2 from the germline V gene are SGHVS and FQNEAQ. Deletions cut 2 bases from V and 5 bases from J, with 9 bases between. CDR3 length: 13 residues. CDR3 sequence (DNA): TGTGCCAGCAGCTTAACGGGTTGGACTGAAGCTTTCTTT. This codes for CASSLTGWTEAFF.

This clonotype was detected a few times. The chain employs TRBV5-1 and TRBJ2-7; D might be TRBD2 (6 bases). V shed 0 bases and J shed 5 bases, with 21 bases lying between them. Germline CDR1 SGHRS, CDR2 YFSETQ. This CDR3 contains 17 residues. The CDR3 bases are TGCGCCAGCAGCTTGGGGCTAGCGAGCATCAGTAGGGACGAGCAGTACTTC. This gives the protein CASSLGLASISRDEQYF.